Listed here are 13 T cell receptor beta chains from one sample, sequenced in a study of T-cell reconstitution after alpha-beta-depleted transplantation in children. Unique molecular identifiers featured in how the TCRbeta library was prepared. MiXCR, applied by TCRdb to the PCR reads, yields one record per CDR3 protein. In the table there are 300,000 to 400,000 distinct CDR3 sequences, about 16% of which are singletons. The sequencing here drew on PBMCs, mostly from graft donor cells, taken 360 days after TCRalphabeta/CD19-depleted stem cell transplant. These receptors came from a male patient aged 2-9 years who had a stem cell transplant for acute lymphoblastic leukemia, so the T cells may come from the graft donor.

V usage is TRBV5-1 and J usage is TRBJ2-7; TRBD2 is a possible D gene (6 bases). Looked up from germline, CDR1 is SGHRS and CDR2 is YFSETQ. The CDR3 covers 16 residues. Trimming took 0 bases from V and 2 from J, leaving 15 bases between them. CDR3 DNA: TGCGCCAGCAGCTTGGGGCGGAGGGAAAGACCCTACGAGCAGTACTTC. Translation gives CASSLGRRERPYEQYF.

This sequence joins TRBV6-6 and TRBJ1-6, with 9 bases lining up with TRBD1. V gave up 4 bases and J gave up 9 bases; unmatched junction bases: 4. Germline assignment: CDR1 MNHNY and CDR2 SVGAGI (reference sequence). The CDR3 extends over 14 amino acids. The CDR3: CASSSTGGVSPLHF. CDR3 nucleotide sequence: TGTGCCAGCAGTTCGACAGGGGGGGTTTCACCCCTCCACTTT.

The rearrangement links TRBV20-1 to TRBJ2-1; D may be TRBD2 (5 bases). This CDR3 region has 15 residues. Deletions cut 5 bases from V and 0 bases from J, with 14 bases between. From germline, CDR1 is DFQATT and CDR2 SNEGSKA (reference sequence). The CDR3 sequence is CSAPRLGSSYNEQFF. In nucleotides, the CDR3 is TGCAGTGCTCCACGGCTAGGGAGCTCCTACAATGAGCAGTTCTTC.

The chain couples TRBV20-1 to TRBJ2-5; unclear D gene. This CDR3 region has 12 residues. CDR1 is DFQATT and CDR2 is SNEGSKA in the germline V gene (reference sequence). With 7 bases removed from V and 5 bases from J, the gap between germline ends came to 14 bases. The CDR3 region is CSVTPPEETQYF. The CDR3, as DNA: TGCAGTGTTACGCCCCCAGAGGAGACCCAGTACTTC.

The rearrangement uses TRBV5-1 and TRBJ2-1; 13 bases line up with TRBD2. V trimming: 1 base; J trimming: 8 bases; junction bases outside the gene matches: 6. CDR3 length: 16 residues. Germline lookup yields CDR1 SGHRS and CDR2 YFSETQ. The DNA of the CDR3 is TGCGCCAGCAGCTTGTATGGGACTAGCGGGAAGGATGAGCAGTTCTTC. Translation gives CASSLYGTSGKDEQFF. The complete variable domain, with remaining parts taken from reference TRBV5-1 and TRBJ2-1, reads KAGVTQTPRYLIKTRGQQVTLSCSPISGHRSVSWYQQTPGQGLQFLFEYFSETQRNKGNFPGRFSGRQFSNSRSEMNVSTLELGDSALYLCASSLYGTSGKDEQFFGPGTRLTVL.

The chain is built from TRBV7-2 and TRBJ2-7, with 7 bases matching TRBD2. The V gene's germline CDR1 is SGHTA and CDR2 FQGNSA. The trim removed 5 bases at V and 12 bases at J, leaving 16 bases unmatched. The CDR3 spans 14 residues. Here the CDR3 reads CASSLGGVSSRPYF. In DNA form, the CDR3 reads TGTGCCAGCAGCCTGGGGGGGGTTAGCAGCCGGCCGTACTTC. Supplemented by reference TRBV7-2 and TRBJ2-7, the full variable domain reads GAGVSQSPSNKVTEKGKDVELRCDPISGHTALYWYRQSLGQGLEFLIYFQGNSAPDKSGLPSDRFSAERTGGSVSTLTIQRTQQEDSAVYLCASSLGGVSSRPYFGPGTRLTVT.

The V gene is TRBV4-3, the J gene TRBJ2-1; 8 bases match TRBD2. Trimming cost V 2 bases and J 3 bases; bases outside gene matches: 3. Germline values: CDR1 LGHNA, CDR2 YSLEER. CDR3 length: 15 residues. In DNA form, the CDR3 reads TGCGCCAGCAGCCAATTAGCGGGAAACTACAATGAGCAGTTCTTC. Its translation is CASSQLAGNYNEQFF.

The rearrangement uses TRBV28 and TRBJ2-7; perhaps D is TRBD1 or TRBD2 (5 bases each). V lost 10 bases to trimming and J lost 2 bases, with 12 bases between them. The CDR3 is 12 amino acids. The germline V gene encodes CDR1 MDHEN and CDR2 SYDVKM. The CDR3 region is CATRESPYEQYF. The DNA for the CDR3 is TGTGCCACCAGGGAGTCACCCTACGAGCAGTACTTC.

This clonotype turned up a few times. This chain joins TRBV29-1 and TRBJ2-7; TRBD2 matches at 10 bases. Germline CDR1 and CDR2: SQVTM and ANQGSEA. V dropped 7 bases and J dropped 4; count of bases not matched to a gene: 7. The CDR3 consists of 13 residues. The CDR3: CSASGSNPYEQYF. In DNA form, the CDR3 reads TGCAGCGCTAGCGGGAGCAATCCATACGAGCAGTACTTC.

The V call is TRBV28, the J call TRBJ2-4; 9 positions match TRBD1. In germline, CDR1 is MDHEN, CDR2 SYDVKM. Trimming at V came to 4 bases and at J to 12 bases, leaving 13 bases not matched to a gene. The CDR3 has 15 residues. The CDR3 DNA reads TGTGCCAGCAGTTCGGGACAGGGCCCAGGAGGAGGTCAGTACTTC. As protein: CASSSGQGPGGGQYF.

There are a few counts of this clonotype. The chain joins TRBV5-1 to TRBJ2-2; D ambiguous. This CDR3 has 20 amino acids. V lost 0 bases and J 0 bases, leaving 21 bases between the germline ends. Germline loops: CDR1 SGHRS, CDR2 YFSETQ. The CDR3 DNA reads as TGCGCCAGCAGCTTGGGTGGTTTTGCCACCCATAGAGCGAACACCGGGGAGCTGTTTTTT. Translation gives CASSLGGFATHRANTGELFF.

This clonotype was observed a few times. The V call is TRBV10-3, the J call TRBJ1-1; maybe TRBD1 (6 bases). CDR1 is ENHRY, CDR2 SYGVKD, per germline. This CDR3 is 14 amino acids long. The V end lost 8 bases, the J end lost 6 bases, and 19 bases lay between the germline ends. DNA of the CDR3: TGTGCCATCCGGGCCCTATGGACAGATGCTGAAGCTTTCTTT. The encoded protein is CAIRALWTDAEAFF.

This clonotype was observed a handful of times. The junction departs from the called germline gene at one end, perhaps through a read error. CDR3 sequence (DNA): TGTGCCAGCAGTGCTCACAGGGGGCTGAACTTC. This encodes CASSAHRGLNF. The chain recombines TRBV6-5 with TRBJ2-7; 9 nucleotides line up with TRBD1. CDR3 length equals 11 residues. CDR1 and CDR2 from the germline V gene are MNHEY and SVGAGI.